The clone carrying this T cell receptor beta chain was detected many times. Its antigen is as yet unknown. TCRdb processed the multiplex PCR reads anew with MiXCR; each CDR3 protein has one entry. This sample yields about 100,000 distinct CDR3 sequences, of which about 20% are seen a single time; roughly 1.3% belongs to the top ten. Trimming cost V 2 bases and J 4 bases; bases outside gene matches: 14. This CDR3 is built from 19 residues. CDR1 and CDR2 from the germline V gene are SGHRS and YFSETQ. Breast cancer patients provided tissue from their axillary draining lymph nodes. This specimen belongs to a study of breast tumors, draining lymph nodes, adjacent tissues. Broader study findings: Luminal-like breast cancer showed significantly higher tumor–nontumor repertoire similarity than basal-like.

The rearrangement links TRBV5-1 to TRBJ2-2; TRBD1 matches at 10 bases. Sequencing was done on a sample of axillary lymph node tissue. This receptor was taken from a female donor with breast cancer. Some clones in this sample may be carry-over from other donors' samples. CDR3 sequence: CASSLATYRDRGPTGELFF. In DNA, the CDR3 is TGCGCCAGCAGCTTAGCCACCTACCGGGACAGGGGCCCCACCGGGGAGCTGTTTTTT.